The source of this T cell receptor beta chain is a study of shared clonotypes between healthy human individuals. About this clone itself: Its antigen is currently unknown.

Method: immunoSEQ multiplex PCR; TCRdb's copy keeps in-frame clones and lacks some. This table has around 2.5 million clones, approximately 93% appearing once. Overall study findings and caveats: Genetic and exposure-history diversity was limited by the small donor number.

Per germline, CDR1 MNHNS and CDR2 SASEGT. The V gene lost 6 bases and the J gene lost 4 bases, with 13 bases spanning the gap. The CDR3 loop spans 14 amino acids. The chain has TRBV6-1 and TRBJ2-1; D perhaps matches TRBD1 (6 bases). The material sequenced was naive CD4+ T cells from PBMCs. Subset specified: CD45RA+ positively selected. The clonotype was recovered from a man aged 18 to 35 in good health. Some clones in this sample may be carry-over from other donors' samples. CDR3: CASRGQKGYNEQFF. The CDR3 nucleotides are TGTGCCAGCAGAGGACAGAAGGGTTACAATGAGCAGTTCTTC.